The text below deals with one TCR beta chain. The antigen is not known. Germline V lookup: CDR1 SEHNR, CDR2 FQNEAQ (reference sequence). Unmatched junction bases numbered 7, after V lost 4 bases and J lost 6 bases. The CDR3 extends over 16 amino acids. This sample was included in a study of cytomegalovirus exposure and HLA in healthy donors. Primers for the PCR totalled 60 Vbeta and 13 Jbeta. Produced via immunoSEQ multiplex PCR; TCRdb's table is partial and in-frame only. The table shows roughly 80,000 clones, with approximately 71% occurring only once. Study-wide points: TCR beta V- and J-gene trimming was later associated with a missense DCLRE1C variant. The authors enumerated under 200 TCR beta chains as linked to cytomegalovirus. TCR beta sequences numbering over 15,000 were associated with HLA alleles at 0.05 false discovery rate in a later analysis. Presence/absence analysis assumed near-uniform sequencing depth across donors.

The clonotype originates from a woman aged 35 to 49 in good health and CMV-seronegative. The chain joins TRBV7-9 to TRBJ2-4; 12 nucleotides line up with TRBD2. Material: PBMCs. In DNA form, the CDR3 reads TGTGCCAGCAGCTCCGGACTAGCGGGATACGTAAACATTCAGTACTTC. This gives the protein CASSSGLAGYVNIQYF.